This T cell receptor beta chain was profiled in a study of T-cell reconstitution after alpha-beta-depleted transplantation in children (dated by TCRdb to about 2016). Concerning the study at large: T-cell immune reconstitution after TCRalphabeta/CD19-depleted allogeneic hematopoietic cell transplantation in children was quantitatively tracked in the study by means of TCR repertoire profiling.

The CDR3, from cysteine to phenylalanine, totals 13 residues. The only DNA kept is the CDR3, 39 bases in frame from the first base. V loses 7 bases, J loses 4 bases, and the germline ends lie 13 bases apart. What the authors observed across the whole study: The apparently early alphabetaT-cell count recovery about two months after transplant was reportedly dependent on only several hundred rapidly expanded clones derived from non-depleted graft cells. Over subsequent months, a decline in hyperexpanded clone frequencies was noted, and after one year, T-cell counts and TCRbeta diversity were mostly ascribed to newly produced T cells. In some patients, the high TCRbeta diversity seen at day 60 was put down to recipient T cells and intrathymic progenitors that had survived conditioning.

The library relied on PCR. For sequencing, an Illumina HiSeq 2500 was employed. TCR library preparation used molecular barcoding, with unique molecular identifiers applied to normalize quantification of the TCRbeta repertoire. TCRdb handled the public reads itself, with Q25 trimming in fastp and clone calling in MiXCR, and kept productive beta chains. Here each entry gathers all rows of one CDR3 protein and keeps the most common genes and DNA. The sample records hundreds of thousands of distinct CDR3 sequences, around 15% of which are singletons. The top ten constitute 29% of the sample. On this clonotype itself: Its antigen is not yet known. No per-base quality is available; no much larger clone lies one base away.

The sample's treatment or condition label, decoded: allogeneic hematopoietic cell transplantation with graft depleted of TCRalphabeta T cells and CD19 B cells. The children who served as transplant recipients had been given grafts of TCRalphabeta/CD19-depleted allogeneic hematopoietic cells. Sequenced here: PBMCs, mostly from graft donor cells, sampled 360 days after TCRalphabeta/CD19-depleted stem cell transplant. The V and J genes are TRBV12-3 or TRBV12-4 and TRBJ1-2; TRBD1 is possibly the D segment (6 matching bases). The TCR comes from a boy under two years old who had a stem cell transplant for Wiskott-Aldrich syndrome, so the T cells may come from the graft donor. The base sequence is TGTGCCAGCACCTCAGGACAGTTCTATGGCTACACCTTC. The encoded protein is CASTSGQFYGYTF.